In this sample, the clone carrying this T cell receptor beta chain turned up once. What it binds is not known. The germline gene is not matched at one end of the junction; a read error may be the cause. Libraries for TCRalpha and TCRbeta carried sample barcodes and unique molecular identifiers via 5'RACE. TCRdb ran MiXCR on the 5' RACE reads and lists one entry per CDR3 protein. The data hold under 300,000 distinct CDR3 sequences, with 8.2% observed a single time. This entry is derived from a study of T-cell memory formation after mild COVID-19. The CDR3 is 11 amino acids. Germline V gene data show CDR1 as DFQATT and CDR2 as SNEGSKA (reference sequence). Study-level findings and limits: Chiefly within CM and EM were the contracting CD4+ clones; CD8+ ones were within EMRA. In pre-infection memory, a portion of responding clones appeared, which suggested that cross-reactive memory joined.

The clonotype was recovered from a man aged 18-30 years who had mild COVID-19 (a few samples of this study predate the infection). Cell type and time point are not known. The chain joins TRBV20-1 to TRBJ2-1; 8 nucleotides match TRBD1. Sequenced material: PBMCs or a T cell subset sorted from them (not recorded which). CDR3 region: CSATGGNEQLF. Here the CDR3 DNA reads TGCAGTGCTACAGGGGGCAATGAGCAGTTATTC.